The 17 T cell receptor beta chains below were found in one sample sequenced in a study of OX40 agonist ivuxolimab in advanced cancers. Clones were sequenced by immunoSEQ multiplex PCR, and TCRdb holds only the in-frame ones, with some missing. The sample lists some 16,000 clones; 75% to 90% were seen once. Sequencing used CD4+ or CD8+ T cells sorted from blood, obtained in a trial of the OX40 agonist ivuxolimab. The receptors derive from an adult with an advanced solid tumor such as melanoma, head and neck, liver or kidney cancer.

The chain employs TRBV30 and TRBJ1-3, with TRBD1 as a possible D gene (5 bases). Trimming cost V 0 bases and J 0 bases, with 12 bases left between them. This CDR3 has 16 amino acids. Germline CDR1 is GTSNPN and CDR2 is SVGIG (reference sequence). The CDR3 spells CAWSVGARASGNTIYF. CDR3 bases: TGTGCCTGGAGTGTTGGGGCCAGGGCCTCTGGAAACACCATATATTTT.

The genes are TRBV30 and TRBJ2-7; D possibly uses TRBD1 or TRBD2 (5 bases each). The germline CDR1 and CDR2 sequences are GTSNPN and SVGIG (reference sequence). This CDR3 is built from 14 residues. Trimming shortened V by 4 bases and J by 4 bases, and 17 bases separated the two germline ends. As DNA, the CDR3 is TGTGCCTGGACAGGGCTAGACCGGAGGTACGAGCAGTACTTC. Protein: CAWTGLDRRYEQYF.

This rearrangement joins TRBV7-3 to TRBJ2-7, with D maybe TRBD2 (7 bases). Trimming left V 5 bases short and J 6 bases short, with 20 bases between. Germline loops: CDR1 SGHTA, CDR2 FQGTGA. CDR3 size: 15 residues. The CDR3 region has the DNA TGTGCCAGCAGCCGCACGTCGGGGGGCGGGAGCGAGCAGTACTTC. Protein: CASSRTSGGGSEQYF. Looking up the rest from reference TRBV7-3 and TRBJ2-7 gives the full variable domain: GAGVSQTPSNKVTEKGKYVELRCDPISGHTALYWYRQSLGQGPEFLIYFQGTGAADDSGLPNDRFFAVRPEGSVSTLKIQRTERGDSAVYLCASSRTSGGGSEQYFGPGTRLTVT.

Concerning this clone itself: The junction shows a germline mismatch at one end, possibly a read error. The chain has TRBV5-5 and TRBJ2-7; no reliable D call. The germline CDR1 and CDR2 sequences are SGHKS and YYEKEE (reference sequence). CDR3 length: 11 amino acids. CDR3 in DNA: TGTGCCAGCAGTGCTGGACCCGAGGAGTACTTC. Translation gives CASSAGPEEYF.

This clone has a handful of counts. The V and J genes are TRBV19 and TRBJ2-7, with 12 bases lining up with TRBD2. The CDR3 covers 15 residues. Germline CDR1 is LNHDA and CDR2 is SQIVND (reference sequence). J was trimmed by 3 bases and V by 4 bases; bases with no gene match: 4. As DNA, the CDR3 is TGTGCCAGTAGTAGCCCGACTAGCGGGGGCTACGAGCAGTACTTC. Protein: CASSSPTSGGYEQYF.

J is TRBJ2-3 and V is TRBV18; D may correspond to TRBD1 or TRBD2 (6 bases each). Deletions cut 4 bases from V and 2 bases from J, with 13 bases between. This CDR3 comprises 15 residues. In germline, CDR1 is KGHSH, CDR2 LQKENI. The CDR3 protein is CASSLMGGLTDTQYF. CDR3 DNA sequence: TGTGCCAGCTCACTGATGGGGGGCCTCACAGATACGCAGTATTTT.

Written as DNA, the CDR3 is TGCGCCAGCAGTCCGGACAGGGTCGGAACCGGGGAGCTGTTTTTT. Its translation is CASSPDRVGTGELFF. The chain has TRBV5-1 and TRBJ2-2, with 8 bases fitting TRBD1. The junction had 8 bases not matched to a gene; V was cut back by 5 bases and J by 5 bases. This CDR3 comprises 15 residues. Germline V gives CDR1 SGHRS, CDR2 YFSETQ. The full variable domain, completed using reference TRBV5-1 and TRBJ2-2, is KAGVTQTPRYLIKTRGQQVTLSCSPISGHRSVSWYQQTPGQGLQFLFEYFSETQRNKGNFPGRFSGRQFSNSRSEMNVSTLELGDSALYLCASSPDRVGTGELFFGEGSRLTVL.

This chain connects TRBV6-1 to TRBJ2-1; D is possibly TRBD1 (5 bases). Germline V gene data show CDR1 as MNHNS and CDR2 as SASEGT. CDR3 length: 14 residues. Trimming took off 5 bases at V and 0 bases at J, with 8 bases between the two ends. The CDR3 DNA sequence: TGTGCCAGCAGTCCGACAGTCTCCTACAATGAGCAGTTCTTC. Its protein is CASSPTVSYNEQFF.

The V gene is TRBV7-9, the J gene TRBJ2-1, with TRBD1 matching 9 bases. Germline CDR1 SEHNR, CDR2 FQNEAQ (reference sequence). The CDR3 is made up of 15 amino acids. Trimming at V came to 5 bases and at J to 9 bases, leaving 11 bases not matched to a gene. The CDR3 reads CASSLSRDRVGEQFF. CDR3 nucleotide sequence: TGTGCCAGCAGCCTAAGCCGGGACAGGGTGGGTGAGCAGTTCTTC.

The chain couples TRBV27 to TRBJ2-1; 11 bases match TRBD2. The trim removed 4 bases at V and 5 bases at J, leaving 7 bases unmatched. In germline, CDR1 is MNHEY, CDR2 SMNVEV (reference sequence). The CDR3 spans 16 residues. This CDR3 is CASSWGASGRHNEQFF. CDR3 nucleotides: TGTGCCAGCAGTTGGGGGGCTAGCGGGAGGCACAATGAGCAGTTCTTC.

This clone was observed a handful of times. The rearrangement links TRBV4-2 to TRBJ2-1, with D maybe TRBD2 (6 bases). The length of the CDR3 is 17 residues. Germline V lookup: CDR1 LGHNA, CDR2 YNFKEQ. V lost 4 bases, J lost 0 bases, and 16 bases lay in between. The CDR3 bases are TGTGCCAGCAGCCTCGGTGGACTACCCAGCTCCTACAATGAGCAGTTCTTC. Its translation: CASSLGGLPSSYNEQFF.

The genes are TRBV5-1 and TRBJ2-1; 10 positions agree with TRBD2. After removal of 2 bases from V and 0 bases from J, the junction contained 5 bases not matched to a gene. The CDR3 is made up of 17 amino acids. Germline-derived CDR1 and CDR2 are SGHRS and YFSETQ. The CDR3, as DNA: TGCGCCAGCAGCTTTGGACTAGCGGCTAGCTCCTACAATGAGCAGTTCTTC. Protein sequence: CASSFGLAASSYNEQFF. The full variable domain, with the rest looked up from reference TRBV5-1 and TRBJ2-1, is KAGVTQTPRYLIKTRGQQVTLSCSPISGHRSVSWYQQTPGQGLQFLFEYFSETQRNKGNFPGRFSGRQFSNSRSEMNVSTLELGDSALYLCASSFGLAASSYNEQFFGPGTRLTVL.

The chain uses TRBV5-1 and TRBJ2-5; 11 bases align to TRBD1. With the DNA end fitting TRBJ2-7 better, the J assignment may be wrong. The CDR3 sequence is 14 residues long. Germline CDR1 and CDR2: SGHRS and YFSETQ. Here the CDR3 DNA reads TGCGCCAGCAGCCCGGGACAGGGGGGCGACGAGCAGTACTTC. It translates to CASSPGQGGDEQYF.

V is TRBV2 and J is TRBJ2-5; 10 bases align to TRBD2. After removal of 6 bases from V and 1 base from J, the junction contained 5 bases not matched to a gene. Germline values: CDR1 SNHLY, CDR2 FYNNEI. The CDR3 runs 15 residues. CDR3 in amino acids: CASRGRTSGQETQYF. The DNA for the CDR3 is TGTGCCAGCAGGGGACGGACTAGCGGCCAAGAGACCCAGTACTTC.

The chain has TRBV7-3 and TRBJ2-3; no clear D gene. Germline V gives CDR1 SGHTA, CDR2 FQGTGA. Trimming cost V 2 bases and J 3 bases, with 6 bases left between them. There are 13 residues in the CDR3. The chain's CDR3 is CASSLDGTDTQYF. CDR3 nucleotides: TGTGCCAGCAGCTTAGACGGAACAGATACGCAGTATTTT. Looking up the rest from reference TRBV7-3 and TRBJ2-3 gives the full variable domain: GAGVSQTPSNKVTEKGKYVELRCDPISGHTALYWYRQSLGQGPEFLIYFQGTGAADDSGLPNDRFFAVRPEGSVSTLKIQRTERGDSAVYLCASSLDGTDTQYFGPGTRLTVL.

This chain links TRBV28 with TRBJ1-5; no definite D call. Germline loops: CDR1 MDHEN, CDR2 SYDVKM. V shed 5 bases and J shed 4 bases, with 12 bases lying between them. CDR3 length: 14 amino acids. This CDR3 reads CASSLGGGNQPQHF. CDR3 DNA: TGTGCCAGCAGTCTCGGTGGAGGGAATCAGCCCCAGCATTTT.

The CDR3 DNA reads as TGCACCAGCAGAGGCAGCGGTTCACAAAGTCGGGCCAACGTCCTGACTTTC. As protein: CTSRGSGSQSRANVLTF. V is TRBV1 and J is TRBJ2-6; no check of the table's D call, TRBD2, against the DNA was made. TRBV1 is a pseudogene segment. There are 17 residues in the CDR3.